These 12 T cell receptor beta chains share one sample of origin, sequenced in a study of Tregs in tolerant kidney transplant recipients. Mixed chimerism was transient after nonmyeloablative marrow transplants from related graft donors. The assay was immunoSEQ multiplex PCR, and TCRdb's table has in-frame clones only and misses some. This sample yields about 81,000 clones, of which 91% are seen a single time; 1.6% belongs to the top ten. Sequenced material: CD4+ T cells from blood (PBMCs), taken 24 months after the transplant. Every receptor here comes from a human patient who received a combined kidney and bone marrow transplant. These T cells may partly come from the graft donor.

The V gene is TRBV7-2, the J gene TRBJ1-2; possible D gene TRBD1, 5 bases. Trimming took off 5 bases at V and 4 bases at J, with 14 bases between the two ends. From germline, CDR1 is SGHTA and CDR2 FQGNSA. CDR3 length: 14 amino acids. CDR3 in DNA: TGTGCCAGCAGCCCATACCAGCAGGGCTATGGCTACACCTTC. Residues: CASSPYQQGYGYTF.

The chain recombines TRBV7-2 with TRBJ2-2, with 13 bases matching TRBD2. Losses at the gene ends were 6 bases for V and 6 bases for J; bases not matched to a gene: 4. CDR1 is SGHTA, CDR2 FQGNSA, per germline. This CDR3 is 15 amino acids long. The CDR3: CASSPTSGGAGELFF. In DNA, the CDR3 is TGTGCCAGCAGTCCCACTAGCGGGGGGGCCGGGGAGCTGTTTTTT.

This chain links TRBV19 with TRBJ2-5; 7 bases are a match to TRBD2. From germline, CDR1 is LNHDA and CDR2 SQIVND (reference sequence). Trimming at V came to 1 base and at J to 6 bases, leaving 8 bases not matched to a gene. The CDR3 spans 15 residues. Written as DNA, the CDR3 is TGTGCCAGTAGTATAGTGGCGGGGGATGTTAAGACCCAGTACTTC. It translates to CASSIVAGDVKTQYF.

The genes are TRBV6-1 and TRBJ2-7, with D possibly being TRBD1 (6 bases). The CDR3 is made up of 15 amino acids. Germline assignment: CDR1 MNHNS and CDR2 SASEGT. Trimming removed 2 bases from V and 2 bases from J, with 13 bases in between. CDR3 sequence reads: CASSEMTGLTYEQYF. Written as DNA, the CDR3 is TGTGCCAGCAGTGAAATGACAGGCCTAACCTACGAGCAGTACTTC.

This chain links TRBV30 with TRBJ2-7; TRBD1 agrees at 9 bases. CDR3 length: 14 amino acids. Germline CDR1 reads GTSNPN; CDR2 reads SVGIG (reference sequence). Germline trimming cut 3 bases from V and 4 bases from J; bases unmatched to any gene: 7. The CDR3 DNA reads as TGTGCCTGGAGGGGGGCGGGACAGGGTTACGAGCAGTACTTC. This translates into CAWRGAGQGYEQYF. Together with reference TRBV30 and TRBJ2-7, the CDR3 gives the full variable domain: SQTIHQWPATLVQPVGSPLSLECTVEGTSNPNLYWYRQAAGRGLQLLFYSVGIGQISSEVPQNLSASRPQDRQFILSSKKLLLSDSGFYLCAWRGAGQGYEQYFGPGTRLTVT.

This clone was found a few times. The CDR3 sequence: CAITGLTGGVTEAFF. The CDR3 nucleotides read TGTGCCATCACCGGATTGACAGGGGGCGTTACTGAAGCTTTCTTT. The chain employs TRBV10-3 and TRBJ1-1; 10 bases align to TRBD1. Germline-derived CDR1 and CDR2 are ENHRY and SYGVKD. With 7 bases clipped from V and 5 bases from J, the junction kept 10 bases outside the gene matches. The CDR3 extends over 15 amino acids.

The chain recombines TRBV7-8 with TRBJ2-3, with 8 bases lining up with TRBD1. CDR3 size: 15 residues. With V trimmed by 6 bases and J by 5 bases, 10 bases remained unmatched. In germline, CDR1 is SGHVS, CDR2 FQNEAQ. This chain's CDR3 is CASRRRTGRRDTQYF. In DNA form, the CDR3 reads TGTGCCAGCAGACGACGGACAGGGCGGAGAGATACGCAGTATTTT.

This sequence joins TRBV19 and TRBJ1-2; no clear D. The germline V gene has CDR1 LNHDA and CDR2 SQIVND (reference sequence). V lost 5 bases to trimming and J lost 8 bases, with 12 bases between them. The CDR3 runs to 12 residues. CDR3 loop: CASSVNLRGYTF. CDR3 sequence (DNA): TGTGCCAGTAGTGTCAACCTAAGAGGCTACACCTTC.

J is TRBJ2-1 and V is TRBV7-2, with D possibly being TRBD1 (6 bases). This CDR3 region has 14 residues. Trimming removed 7 bases from V and 4 bases from J, with 14 bases in between. Germline CDR1 and CDR2: SGHTA and FQGNSA. CDR3 sequence reads: CASNFRDTYNEQFF. Here the CDR3 DNA reads TGTGCCAGCAACTTCCGGGACACATACAATGAGCAGTTCTTC. The whole variable domain, filled in from reference TRBV7-2 and TRBJ2-1, reads GAGVSQSPSNKVTEKGKDVELRCDPISGHTALYWYRQSLGQGLEFLIYFQGNSAPDKSGLPSDRFSAERTGGSVSTLTIQRTQQEDSAVYLCASNFRDTYNEQFFGPGTRLTVL.

This rearrangement joins TRBV30 to TRBJ1-4; TRBD1 might be the D (6 bases). The CDR3 is made up of 15 amino acids. Germline CDR1 is GTSNPN and CDR2 is SVGIG (reference sequence). Trimming removed 6 bases from V and 8 bases from J, with 22 bases in between. CDR3 protein: CACEKDRFSTEKLFF. CDR3 nucleotide sequence: TGTGCCTGCGAAAAAGACAGGTTCTCAACGGAAAAACTGTTTTTT.

The rearrangement uses TRBV5-1 and TRBJ1-4; D is unresolved. V was pared by 4 bases and J by 8 bases, with 12 bases between. The CDR3 spans 13 residues. The germline V gene has CDR1 SGHRS and CDR2 YFSETQ. The DNA for the CDR3 is TGCGCCAGCAGCCCGGGATCCGAAGAAAAACTGTTTTTT. It translates to CASSPGSEEKLFF.

The chain links TRBV5-1 to TRBJ2-5, with 12 bases fitting TRBD1. V gave up 2 bases and J gave up 4 bases; unmatched junction bases: 6. Germline values: CDR1 SGHRS, CDR2 YFSETQ. CDR3 length: 16 amino acids. The CDR3 DNA is TGCGCCAGCAGCTTATGGGACAGGGGGCTTGGAGAGACCCAGTACTTC. Its translation is CASSLWDRGLGETQYF.